The T cell receptor (beta chain) under discussion was sequenced for a study of T cell repertoires in cytomegalovirus infection. Study information: HLA-B-restricted CMV epitopes that are well studied, plus recently identified HLA-C-restricted ones, were used by the study. Signatures in public TCR beta sequences pointed to both CMV infection and matching HLA type. Whole-study results and caveats: The study found HLA-C-restricted CMV-specific TCR beta clonotypes dominating the ex vivo response. Based on cumulative public TCR beta family frequency, carriers of CMV plus the relevant HLA were identified.

TCRdb called the reads again in MiXCR, with one record for every CDR3 protein. The sample yields approximately 730,000 distinct CDR3 sequences, 29% seen once. On this clonotype: What it binds is unknown.

This sequence was found in a human donor in good health (CMV status not recorded). Some clones in this sample may be carry-over from other donors' samples. The source was cultured CD8+ T cells from PBMCs, collected from culture after CMV antigen stimulation.

The CDR3 here is CASSLDSAQETQYF. DNA of the CDR3: TGTGCCAGCAGCTTAGACAGTGCGCAAGAGACCCAGTACTTC. The chain links TRBV4-2 to TRBJ2-5; D is perhaps TRBD1 (5 bases). V gave up 5 bases and J gave up 2 bases, with 12 bases separating them. This CDR3 is built from 14 residues. Per germline, CDR1 LGHNA and CDR2 YNFKEQ.